What follows is one TCR beta chain and its context. Its specificity is not known. This specimen belongs to a study of neoadjuvant anti-PD-1 for oral cavity cancer. Study at large: Non-progressing patients received a fourth nivolumab dose near day 43, then surgery on days 50-56. Study results and caveats: Greater tumor shrinkage accompanied bigger post-treatment sizes of preexisting clones.

Two replicates per tumor sample, mostly from roughly 4.8 ug of genomic DNA. Some clones are missing from TCRdb's copy, which holds only in-frame ones; the method was immunoSEQ multiplex PCR. The data show about 37,000 clones, over 30% seen once. Germline V gene lookup returns CDR1 GTSNPN and CDR2 SVGIG (reference sequence). This CDR3 has 15 residues. Unmatched junction bases numbered 4, after V lost 3 bases and J lost 4 bases. The time point was: after neoadjuvant nivolumab, at surgical resection. The patients had HPV-negative, locally advanced oral cavity squamous cell carcinoma. This clonotype originated in a person aged 35 to 85 with oral cavity squamous cell carcinoma. Sequences were derived from tumor tissue, sampled after nivolumab (anti-PD-1) treatment. This sequence joins TRBV30 and TRBJ2-7; 15 nucleotides line up with TRBD2. The CDR3 sequence: CAWSDGTSGGYEQYF. For the CDR3, the DNA is TGTGCCTGGAGCGATGGGACTAGCGGGGGGTACGAGCAGTACTTC.